The 17 T cell receptor beta chains in this list originate from one sample, sequenced in a study of cytomegalovirus exposure and HLA in healthy donors. 60 Vbeta and 13 Jbeta primers were used in PCR. Sequencing used immunoSEQ multiplex PCR; TCRdb keeps in-frame clones, though not all of them. The sample consists of over 20,000 clones, 75% to 85% of them appearing once. Sequenced material: PBMCs. The receptors here all came from a male donor in good health and CMV-seronegative.

The V and J genes are TRBV7-8 and TRBJ2-7; TRBD1 might be the D (5 bases). Trimming took 5 bases from V and 10 from J, leaving 12 bases between them. The CDR3 totals 11 residues. CDR1 and CDR2 from the germline V gene are SGHVS and FQNEAQ. The CDR3 coding sequence is TGTGCCAGCAGCGCTCGACAGTTTCAGTACTTC. Protein sequence: CASSARQFQYF.

The CDR3 DNA follows: TGTGCCAGCAGCGCGGGGGGGTTAAAGACCCAGTACTTC. It encodes CASSAGGLKTQYF. The genes are TRBV27 and TRBJ2-5; 9 nucleotides agree with TRBD2. This CDR3 is built from 13 residues. The J segment lost 6 bases and the V segment lost 6 bases, leaving 5 bases of the junction unmatched. The V gene's germline CDR1 is MNHEY and CDR2 SMNVEV (reference sequence).

The J gene is TRBJ2-7, the V gene TRBV30; 7 bases match TRBD1. With V trimmed by 1 base and J by 5 bases, 2 bases remained unmatched. CDR3 length: 12 residues. Germline assignment: CDR1 GTSNPN and CDR2 SVGIG (reference sequence). CDR3 amino acids: CAWSATGNEQYF. For the CDR3, the DNA is TGTGCCTGGAGTGCGACAGGGAACGAGCAGTACTTC.

The chain combines TRBV14 with TRBJ2-6; D gene unclear. This CDR3 has 13 amino acids. Germline values: CDR1 SGHDN, CDR2 FVKESK. The germline V and J ends were trimmed by 4 bases and 3 bases, with 4 bases remaining between them. The CDR3, as DNA: TGTGCCAGCAGCCGAGGTGGGGCCAACGTCCTGACTTTC. Translating gives CASSRGGANVLTF.

The chain joins TRBV25-1 to TRBJ2-7; TRBD1 matches at 7 bases. Germline CDR1 and CDR2: MGHDK and SYGVNS. Trimming took 9 bases from V and 0 from J; bases not matched to a gene: 5. The CDR3 runs to 13 residues. For the CDR3, the DNA is TGTGCCAGTACGGGACAGAGCTCCTACGAGCAGTACTTC. This encodes CASTGQSSYEQYF.

CDR3 coding DNA: TGTGCCAGCTCGCCGACAGGGGACTACGAGCAGTACTTC. Amino acids: CASSPTGDYEQYF. V and J are TRBV18 and TRBJ2-7; TRBD1 aligns across 8 bases. V lost 6 bases and J lost 3; bases outside the gene matches: 4. Germline V gene sequence: CDR1 KGHSH, CDR2 LQKENI. The CDR3 loop spans 13 amino acids. Based on the CDR3 plus reference TRBV18 and TRBJ2-7, the full variable domain is NAGVMQNPRHLVRRRGQEARLRCSPMKGHSHVYWYRQLPEEGLKFMVYLQKENIIDESGMPKERFSAEFPKEGPSILRIQQVVRGDSAAYFCASSPTGDYEQYFGPGTRLTVT.

V gene TRBV4-3 combines with J gene TRBJ2-1; no reliable D call. The V end lost 4 bases, the J end lost 5 bases, and 9 bases lay between the germline ends. Per germline, CDR1 LGHNA and CDR2 YSLEER. The CDR3 extends over 13 amino acids. The CDR3: CASSLLRDNEQFF. The CDR3 DNA follows: TGCGCCAGCAGCCTCCTTCGTGACAATGAGCAGTTCTTC.

This clone was counted once. V usage is TRBV4-2 and J usage is TRBJ1-5; 7 nucleotides match TRBD1. Trimming at V came to 0 bases and at J to 7 bases, leaving 9 bases not matched to a gene. The CDR3 consists of 16 residues. CDR1 and CDR2 from the germline V gene are LGHNA and YNFKEQ. For the CDR3, the DNA is TGTGCCAGCAGCCAAGAGGGGCAGGGGGTTTGGCAGCCCCAGCATTTT. Protein sequence: CASSQEGQGVWQPQHF.

This clone was recorded only once. CDR3: CASSPVTGGEDEQFF. The CDR3 bases are TGTGCCAGCAGCCCCGTGACAGGGGGCGAGGATGAGCAGTTCTTC. J is TRBJ2-1 and V is TRBV7-9; 10 bases fit TRBD1. The CDR3 loop spans 15 amino acids. The V gene's germline CDR1 is SEHNR and CDR2 FQNEAQ (reference sequence). V lost 5 bases and J lost 8; bases outside the gene matches: 9. The variable domain in full, completed from reference TRBV7-9 and TRBJ2-1, reads DTGVSQNPRHKITKRGQNVTFRCDPISEHNRLYWYRQTLGQGPEFLTYFQNEAQLEKSRLLSDRFSAERPKGSFSTLEIQRTEQGDSAMYLCASSPVTGGEDEQFFGPGTRLTVL.

This clone was detected only once. The J gene is TRBJ2-1, the V gene TRBV11-3; 12 bases map to TRBD2. The CDR3 runs to 15 residues. J was trimmed by 4 bases and V by 5 bases; bases with no gene match: 3. Germline V gives CDR1 SGHNT, CDR2 YENEEA. CDR3 sequence (DNA): TGTGCCAGCAGCGCCGGGACTAGCGGGTACAATGAGCAGTTCTTC. It is translated as CASSAGTSGYNEQFF.

The chain recombines TRBV19 with TRBJ2-7, with 8 bases identical to TRBD2. Germline CDR1 LNHDA, CDR2 SQIVND (reference sequence). The CDR3 length is 16 residues. V lost 8 bases, J lost 0 bases, and 12 bases stayed unmatched. The CDR3 here is CASARGGGLSSYEQYF. The CDR3 DNA reads as TGTGCCAGTGCTAGAGGCGGGGGGCTCAGCTCCTACGAGCAGTACTTC.

The rearrangement links TRBV7-8 to TRBJ1-1, with D unclear. The CDR3 has 15 residues. Germline V gives CDR1 SGHVS, CDR2 FQNEAQ. Trimming took off 3 bases at V and 0 bases at J, with 11 bases between the two ends. This chain's CDR3 is CASSFLEGLNTEAFF. The CDR3 nucleotides read TGTGCCAGCAGCTTCTTGGAGGGTCTGAACACTGAAGCTTTCTTT.

This clone was seen just once. The chain links TRBV19 to TRBJ2-5; the D is unclear. From germline, CDR1 is LNHDA and CDR2 SQIVND (reference sequence). This CDR3 comprises 12 residues. Trimming took off 5 bases at V and 6 bases at J, with 10 bases between the two ends. This CDR3 reads CASSEAEQTQYF. CDR3 coding DNA: TGTGCCAGTAGTGAGGCCGAGCAGACCCAGTACTTC.

The V gene is TRBV6-1, the J gene TRBJ2-3; TRBD2 matches 8 bases. The CDR3 totals 14 residues. Losses at the gene ends were 4 bases for V and 3 bases for J; bases not matched to a gene: 3. Germline CDR1 MNHNS, CDR2 SASEGT. The CDR3 spells CASSGGRRTDTQYF. The CDR3 DNA is TGTGCCAGCAGTGGCGGGAGGCGGACAGATACGCAGTATTTT.

V is TRBV19 and J is TRBJ1-6; TRBD1 aligns across 7 bases. The V gene's germline CDR1 is LNHDA and CDR2 SQIVND (reference sequence). This CDR3 has 13 residues. V gave up 3 bases and J gave up 11 bases; unmatched junction bases: 4. The CDR3 protein is CASSMSGGTPLHF. CDR3 nucleotide sequence: TGTGCCAGTAGTATGTCAGGGGGAACACCCCTCCACTTT.

The V gene is TRBV19, the J gene TRBJ2-1, with TRBD2 as a possible D gene (5 bases). Germline V CDR1 and CDR2: LNHDA, SQIVND (reference sequence). The CDR3 sequence is 15 residues long. V lost 7 bases and J lost 0, with 13 bases in between. The CDR3 reads CASTKADSSYNEQFF. CDR3 in DNA: TGTGCCAGTACAAAAGCGGACTCCTCCTACAATGAGCAGTTCTTC. Variable domain in full (rest from reference TRBV19 and TRBJ2-1): DGGITQSPKYLFRKEGQNVTLSCEQNLNHDAMYWYRQDPGQGLRLIYYSQIVNDFQKGDIAEGYSVSREKKESFPLTVTSAQKNPTAFYLCASTKADSSYNEQFFGPGTRLTVL.

The J gene is TRBJ1-1, the V gene TRBV7-2; 8 bases match TRBD1. V was pared by 5 bases and J by 2 bases, with 4 bases of the junction left unmatched. The germline gives CDR1 SGHTA, CDR2 FQGNSA. The CDR3 runs 14 residues. Here the CDR3 DNA reads TGTGCCAGCAGCCCGGACAGGGTAAACACTGAAGCTTTCTTT. It translates to CASSPDRVNTEAFF. Based on the CDR3 plus reference TRBV7-2 and TRBJ1-1, the full variable domain is GAGVSQSPSNKVTEKGKDVELRCDPISGHTALYWYRQSLGQGLEFLIYFQGNSAPDKSGLPSDRFSAERTGGSVSTLTIQRTQQEDSAVYLCASSPDRVNTEAFFGQGTRLTVV.